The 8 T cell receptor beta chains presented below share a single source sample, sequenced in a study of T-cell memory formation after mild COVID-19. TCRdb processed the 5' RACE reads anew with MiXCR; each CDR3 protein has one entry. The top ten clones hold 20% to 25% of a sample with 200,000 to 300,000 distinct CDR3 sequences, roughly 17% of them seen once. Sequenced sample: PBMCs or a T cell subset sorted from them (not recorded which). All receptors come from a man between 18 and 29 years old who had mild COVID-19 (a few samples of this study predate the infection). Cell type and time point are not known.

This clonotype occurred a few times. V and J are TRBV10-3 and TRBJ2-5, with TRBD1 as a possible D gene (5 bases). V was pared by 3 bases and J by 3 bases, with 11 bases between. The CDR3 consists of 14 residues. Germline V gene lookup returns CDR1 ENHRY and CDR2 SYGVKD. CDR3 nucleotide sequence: TGTGCCATCAGTGAAAACTCCAGGGAAGAGACCCAGTACTTC. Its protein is CAISENSREETQYF.

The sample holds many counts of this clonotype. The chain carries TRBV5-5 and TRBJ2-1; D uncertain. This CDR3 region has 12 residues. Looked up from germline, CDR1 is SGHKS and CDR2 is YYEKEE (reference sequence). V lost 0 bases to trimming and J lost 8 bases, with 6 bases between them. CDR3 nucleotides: TGTGCCAGCAGCTTGGCGGGTTATGAGCAGTTCTTC. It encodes CASSLAGYEQFF.

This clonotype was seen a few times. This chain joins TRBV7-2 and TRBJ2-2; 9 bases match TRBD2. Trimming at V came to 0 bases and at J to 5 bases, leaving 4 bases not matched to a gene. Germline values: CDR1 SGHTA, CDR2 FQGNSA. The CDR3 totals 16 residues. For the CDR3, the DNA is TGTGCCAGCAGCTTAGCGGGACTAGCAGTGACCGGGGAGCTGTTTTTT. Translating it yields CASSLAGLAVTGELFF.

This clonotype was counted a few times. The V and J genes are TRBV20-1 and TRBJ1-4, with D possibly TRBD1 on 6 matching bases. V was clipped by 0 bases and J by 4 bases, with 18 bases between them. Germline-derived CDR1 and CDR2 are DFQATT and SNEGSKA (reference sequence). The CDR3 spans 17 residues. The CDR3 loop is CSARDRGGPKDNEKLFF. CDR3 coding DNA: TGCAGTGCTAGAGATAGGGGGGGCCCCAAGGATAATGAAAAACTGTTTTTT.

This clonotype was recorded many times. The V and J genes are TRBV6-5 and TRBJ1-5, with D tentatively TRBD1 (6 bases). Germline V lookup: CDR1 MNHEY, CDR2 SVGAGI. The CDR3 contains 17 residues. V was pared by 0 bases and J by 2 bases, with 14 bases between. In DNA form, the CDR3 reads TGTGCCAGCAGTTACTCGGCCTCAGGGGCAGGCAATCAGCCCCAGCATTTT. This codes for CASSYSASGAGNQPQHF.

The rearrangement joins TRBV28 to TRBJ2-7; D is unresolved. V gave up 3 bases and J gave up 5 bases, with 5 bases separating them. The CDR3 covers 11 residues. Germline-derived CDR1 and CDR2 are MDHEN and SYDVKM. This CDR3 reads CASSFANEQYV. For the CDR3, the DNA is TGTGCCAGCAGTTTTGCCAACGAGCAGTACGTC.

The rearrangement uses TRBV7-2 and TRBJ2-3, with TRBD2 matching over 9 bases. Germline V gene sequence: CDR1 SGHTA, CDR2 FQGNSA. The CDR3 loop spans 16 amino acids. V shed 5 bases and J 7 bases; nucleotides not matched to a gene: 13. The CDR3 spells CASSRSGGSVEYTQYF. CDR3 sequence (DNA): TGTGCCAGCAGCCGTAGCGGGGGCTCAGTCGAGTATACGCAGTATTTT.

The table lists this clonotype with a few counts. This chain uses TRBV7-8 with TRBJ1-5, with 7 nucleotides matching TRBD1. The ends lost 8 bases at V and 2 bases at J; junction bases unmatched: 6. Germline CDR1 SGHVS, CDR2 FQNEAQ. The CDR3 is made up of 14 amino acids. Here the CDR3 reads CASEIGQGNQPQHF. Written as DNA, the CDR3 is TGTGCCAGCGAAATTGGACAGGGCAATCAGCCCCAGCATTTT.